One sample yielded the 18 T cell receptor beta chains listed below, sequenced in a study of T-cell memory formation after mild COVID-19. TCRdb re-derived calls from the 5' RACE reads in MiXCR, one entry per CDR3 protein. Here the sample spans 560,000 or so distinct CDR3 sequences, around 15% being singletons. Material: PBMCs or a T cell subset sorted from them (not recorded which). These receptors were taken from an adult woman who had mild COVID-19 (a few samples of this study predate the infection). Cell type and time point are not known.

In the case of this clonotype: The junction differs from germline at one of its ends, possibly a read error. The V and J genes are TRBV7-9 and TRBJ2-7; TRBD2 matches at 16 bases. The CDR3 contains 14 residues. CDR1 and CDR2 from the germline V gene are SEHNR and FQNEAQ (reference sequence). The CDR3 DNA reads as TGTGCCAGCAGCTCGGGGACTAGCGGGAGGGCCAAATCCTTC. This encodes CASSSGTSGRAKSF.

This clonotype was observed many times. The chain couples TRBV5-8 to TRBJ2-1, with 7 bases identical to TRBD2. After removal of 0 bases from V and 2 bases from J, the junction contained 2 bases not matched to a gene. CDR3 length: 15 amino acids. Germline V CDR1 and CDR2: SGHTS, YDEGEE. CDR3: CASSLASGTYNEQFF. CDR3 DNA sequence: TGTGCCAGCAGCTTGGCTAGCGGTACCTACAATGAGCAGTTCTTC. The variable domain in full, with the rest retrieved from reference TRBV5-8 and TRBJ2-1, is EAGVTQSPTHLIKTRGQQATLRCSPISGHTSVYWYQQALGLGLQFLLWYDEGEERNRGNFPPRFSGRQFPNYSSELNVNALELEDSALYLCASSLASGTYNEQFFGPGTRLTVL.

The rearrangement joins TRBV3-1 to TRBJ2-7; D might be TRBD2 (5 bases). Germline CDR1 is LGHDT and CDR2 is YNNKEL (reference sequence). There are 14 residues in the CDR3. V was trimmed by 1 base and J by 3 bases, leaving 10 bases between them. The CDR3 nucleotides are TGTGCCAGCAGCCAAGCCGGGGTGAACTACGAGCAGTACTTC. Translated, it gives CASSQAGVNYEQYF.

This clonotype has a handful of counts. The chain joins TRBV6-6 to TRBJ1-1, with unresolved D. V gave up 8 bases and J gave up 3 bases, with 13 bases separating them. The CDR3 runs to 13 residues. Germline V CDR1 and CDR2: MNHNY, SVGAGI (reference sequence). In DNA form, the CDR3 reads TGTGCCAGCCACACGACGGGAGACACTGAAGCTTTCTTT. Protein: CASHTTGDTEAFF.

As DNA, the CDR3 is TGTGCCATCAGTGAGTTGGCCGGGGGGGCTTCATTGGAGACCTACAATGAGCAGTTCTTC. Amino acids: CAISELAGGASLETYNEQFF. The V gene is TRBV10-3, the J gene TRBJ2-1, with 8 bases aligning to TRBD2. The germline V gene encodes CDR1 ENHRY and CDR2 SYGVKD. This CDR3 has 20 residues. Unmatched junction bases numbered 16, after V lost 1 base and J lost 2 bases.

This clonotype has just a few counts. The V and J genes are TRBV14 and TRBJ2-7; 7 positions match TRBD1. Germline loops: CDR1 SGHDN, CDR2 FVKESK. The CDR3 is made up of 15 amino acids. The J segment lost 3 bases and the V segment lost 1 base, leaving 6 bases of the junction unmatched. The CDR3 DNA follows: TGTGCCAGCAGCCAAGGACAGGGTTGGTACTACGAGCAGTACTTC. Its protein is CASSQGQGWYYEQYF.

The chain joins TRBV28 to TRBJ2-7; 9 bases map to TRBD2. With 4 bases clipped from V and 7 bases from J, the junction kept 11 bases outside the gene matches. Germline-derived CDR1 and CDR2 are MDHEN and SYDVKM. The CDR3 loop spans 15 amino acids. The CDR3 spells CASSWGAGGAQEQYF. The DNA of the CDR3 is TGTGCCAGCAGTTGGGGGGCGGGAGGGGCCCAAGAGCAGTACTTC. The variable domain in full, with the rest retrieved from reference TRBV28 and TRBJ2-7, is DVKVTQSSRYLVKRTGEKVFLECVQDMDHENMFWYRQDPGLGLRLIYFSYDVKMKEKGDIPEGYSVSREKKERFSLILESASTNQTSMYLCASSWGAGGAQEQYFGPGTRLTVT.

The V call is TRBV5-1, the J call TRBJ2-2, with TRBD2 matching over 9 bases. In germline, CDR1 is SGHRS, CDR2 YFSETQ. The CDR3 consists of 15 residues. After removal of 4 bases from V and 7 bases from J, the junction contained 8 bases not matched to a gene. CDR3 sequence (DNA): TGCGCCAGCAGCCGGACTAGCGAAATAGTCGGGGAGCTGTTTTTT. This gives the protein CASSRTSEIVGELFF. The variable domain in full, with the rest retrieved from reference TRBV5-1 and TRBJ2-2, is KAGVTQTPRYLIKTRGQQVTLSCSPISGHRSVSWYQQTPGQGLQFLFEYFSETQRNKGNFPGRFSGRQFSNSRSEMNVSTLELGDSALYLCASSRTSEIVGELFFGEGSRLTVL.

This chain links TRBV2 with TRBJ2-1; perhaps TRBD2 as D (5 bases). The length of the CDR3 is 15 residues. The V gene's germline CDR1 is SNHLY and CDR2 FYNNEI. Trimming took 5 bases from V and 5 from J, leaving 16 bases between them. The chain's CDR3 is CASSHNGVPHNEQFF. Written as DNA, the CDR3 is TGTGCCAGCAGTCATAACGGGGTACCACACAATGAGCAGTTCTTC.

This clonotype occurred a few times. The chain has TRBV12-3 or TRBV12-4 and TRBJ1-4, with D perhaps matching TRBD1 (5 bases). Trimming stripped 7 bases from V and 6 bases from J, with 15 bases between. The CDR3 is 14 amino acids. The CDR3 spells CASTKAGLHEKLFF. CDR3 DNA sequence: TGTGCCAGCACCAAGGCGGGGCTGCATGAAAAACTGTTTTTT.

The chain uses TRBV5-5 and TRBJ2-7, with D uncertain. Per germline, CDR1 SGHKS and CDR2 YYEKEE (reference sequence). V gave up 1 base and J gave up 5 bases, with 16 bases separating them. The CDR3 has 15 amino acids. The CDR3 coding sequence is TGTGCCAGCAGCTTGATCCCCGGGTTCGGCCACGAGCAGTACTTC. This sequence encodes CASSLIPGFGHEQYF.

This rearrangement joins TRBV7-2 to TRBJ2-7, with TRBD2 matching 8 bases. The germline CDR1 and CDR2 sequences are SGHTA and FQGNSA. This CDR3 is built from 14 residues. Losses at the gene ends were 7 bases for V and 6 bases for J; bases not matched to a gene: 11. The CDR3 spells CASTQGAGESEQYF. The CDR3 bases are TGTGCCAGCACCCAAGGAGCGGGGGAGAGCGAGCAGTACTTC.

The V and J genes are TRBV6-5 and TRBJ2-1, with 14 bases matching TRBD2. Germline values: CDR1 MNHEY, CDR2 SVGAGI. The J segment lost 15 bases and the V segment lost 1 base, leaving 5 bases of the junction unmatched. The CDR3 loop spans 14 amino acids. The CDR3 is CASSYLGLAGAMFF. The CDR3 coding sequence is TGTGCCAGCAGTTACTTGGGACTAGCGGGAGCAATGTTCTTC.

This clonotype was recorded a few times. This chain links TRBV20-1 with TRBJ2-1; 10 bases fit TRBD1. The V gene's germline CDR1 is DFQATT and CDR2 SNEGSKA (reference sequence). V lost 3 bases to trimming and J lost 7 bases; unmatched junction nucleotides: 9. This CDR3 region has 15 residues. The CDR3 loop reads CSASNRDRGRNEQFF. For the CDR3, the DNA is TGCAGTGCTAGTAACCGGGACAGGGGAAGAAATGAGCAGTTCTTC.

The rearrangement links TRBV7-9 to TRBJ2-3, with 11 bases that match TRBD2. This CDR3 is built from 18 residues. Per germline, CDR1 SEHNR and CDR2 FQNEAQ (reference sequence). Losses at the gene ends were 5 bases for V and 6 bases for J; bases not matched to a gene: 16. The CDR3 DNA reads TGTGCCAGCAGCGGGTTGGGGACTAGCGGAACCAGATGGGATACGCAGTATTTT. Its protein is CASSGLGTSGTRWDTQYF.

This clonotype was found many times. The chain is built from TRBV5-1 and TRBJ2-1; 9 bases fit TRBD2. Germline V gives CDR1 SGHRS, CDR2 YFSETQ. The J segment lost 8 bases and the V segment lost 4 bases, leaving 10 bases of the junction unmatched. The CDR3 consists of 15 residues. CDR3 DNA sequence: TGCGCCAGCAGCATCCCTAGCGGGATAGGGTATGAGCAGTTCTTC. As protein: CASSIPSGIGYEQFF.

CDR3 amino acids: CASSQQGAGDTQYF. The CDR3 coding sequence is TGTGCCAGCAGTCAACAGGGGGCAGGGGATACGCAGTATTTT. The chain links TRBV2 to TRBJ2-3; 9 bases map to TRBD1. The CDR3 runs 14 residues. Trimming removed 5 bases from V and 6 bases from J; junction bases left unmatched: 6. CDR1 is SNHLY and CDR2 is FYNNEI in the germline V gene.

This sequence joins TRBV21-1 and TRBJ1-2; the DNA was not compared with TRBD1, the D call given in the table. TRBV21-1 is noted as a pseudogene. This CDR3 region has 19 residues. CDR3 nucleotide sequence: TGTGCCAGCAGCCGAGAACCGGGACAGGGGGATTCTGAGACGTATGGCTACACCTTC. It yields the protein CASSREPGQGDSETYGYTF.